This entry lists 2 T cell receptor beta chains sequenced from one sample in a study of cytomegalovirus exposure and HLA in healthy donors. The PCR had 60 Vbeta and 13 Jbeta primers. Sequencing was performed with immunoSEQ multiplex PCR; in TCRdb, only in-frame clones are kept and a portion is missing. The repertoire holds fewer than 250,000 clones, around 79% seen once, with roughly 1.9% in the top ten. Source material: PBMCs. The origin of the receptors is a male donor in good health and CMV-seronegative.

The J gene is TRBJ1-2, the V gene TRBV19, with D unresolved. Between the trimmed V and J ends, which lost 10 bases and 0 bases, there was a span of 12 bases. The CDR3 spans 13 residues. Germline V gene lookup returns CDR1 LNHDA and CDR2 SQIVND (reference sequence). CDR3 sequence (DNA): TGTGCCACCTCGTCAGTTCCTAACTATGGCTACACCTTC. Amino acids: CATSSVPNYGYTF.

To note about this clone: The same CDR3 is also encoded by other DNA sequences in this sample. This chain connects TRBV7-2 to TRBJ1-5; D not certain. CDR3 length: 12 residues. V shed 5 bases and J shed 3 bases, with 5 bases lying between them. Per the germline V gene, CDR1 is SGHTA and CDR2 is FQGNSA. The CDR3 nucleotides read TGTGCCAGCAGCCGGTCCAATCAGCCCCAGCATTTT. Encoded protein: CASSRSNQPQHF.